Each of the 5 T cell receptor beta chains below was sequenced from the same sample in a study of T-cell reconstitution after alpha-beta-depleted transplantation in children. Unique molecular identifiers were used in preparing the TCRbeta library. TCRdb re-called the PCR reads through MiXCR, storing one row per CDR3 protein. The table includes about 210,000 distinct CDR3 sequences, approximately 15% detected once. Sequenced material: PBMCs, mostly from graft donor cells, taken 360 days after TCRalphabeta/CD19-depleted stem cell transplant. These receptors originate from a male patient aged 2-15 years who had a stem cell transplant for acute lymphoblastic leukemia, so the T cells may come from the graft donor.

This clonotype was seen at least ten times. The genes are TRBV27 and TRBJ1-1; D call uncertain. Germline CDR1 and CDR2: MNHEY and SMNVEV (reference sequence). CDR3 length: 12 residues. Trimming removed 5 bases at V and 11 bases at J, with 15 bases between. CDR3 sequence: CASSAREGRAFF. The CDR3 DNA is TGTGCCAGCAGTGCCCGGGAAGGGAGGGCTTTCTTT.

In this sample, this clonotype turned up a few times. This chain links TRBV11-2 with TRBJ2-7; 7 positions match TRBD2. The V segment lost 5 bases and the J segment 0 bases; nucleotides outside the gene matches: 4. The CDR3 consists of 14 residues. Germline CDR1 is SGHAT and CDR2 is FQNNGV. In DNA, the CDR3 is TGTGCCAGCAGCCGCCGGGGGGACTCCTACGAGCAGTACTTC. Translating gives CASSRRGDSYEQYF.

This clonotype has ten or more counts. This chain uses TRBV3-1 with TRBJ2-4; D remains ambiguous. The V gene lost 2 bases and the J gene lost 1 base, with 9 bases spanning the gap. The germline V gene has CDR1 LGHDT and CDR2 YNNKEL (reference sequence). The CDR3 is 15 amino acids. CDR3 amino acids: CASSQSISAKNIQYF. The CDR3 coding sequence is TGTGCCAGCAGCCAATCCATCTCCGCCAAAAACATTCAGTACTTC.

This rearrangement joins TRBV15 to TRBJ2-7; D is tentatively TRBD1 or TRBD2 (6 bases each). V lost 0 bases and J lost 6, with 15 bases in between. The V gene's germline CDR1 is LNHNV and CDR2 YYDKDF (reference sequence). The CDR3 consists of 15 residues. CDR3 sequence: CATSREGGPLFEQYF. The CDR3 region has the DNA TGTGCCACCAGCAGAGAAGGGGGGCCACTCTTCGAGCAGTACTTC.

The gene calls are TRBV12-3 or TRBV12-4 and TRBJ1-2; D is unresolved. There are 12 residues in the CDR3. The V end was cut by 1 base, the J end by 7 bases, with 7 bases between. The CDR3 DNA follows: TGTGCCAGCAGTTTAGGGACTGGTGGCTACACCTTC. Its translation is CASSLGTGGYTF.